This record looks at one T cell receptor (beta chain) sequence and its context. No antigen is known for it. TCRdb re-called the reads with MiXCR, one entry per CDR3 protein. There are about 900,000 distinct CDR3 sequences in the sample; roughly 31% occur only once, and over 10% lies in the top ten. This sample is part of a study of T cell repertoires in cytomegalovirus infection. About the research overall: Selection of CMV epitopes for the study included recently identified HLA-C-restricted and well-studied HLA-B-restricted ones. Public TCR beta signatures indicated both CMV infection and matching HLA type.

Germline V gives CDR1 MRHNA, CDR2 SNTAGT. The V gene lost 11 bases and the J gene lost 8 bases, with 16 bases spanning the gap. CDR3 length: 11 residues. The clonotype was recovered from a human donor in good health (CMV status not recorded). Some clones in this sample may be carry-over from other donors' samples. V and J are TRBV6-4 and TRBJ2-7; no firm D call. Specimen: cultured CD8+ T cells from PBMCs, collected from culture after CMV antigen stimulation. DNA for the CDR3: TGTGCCCGAAGCCCCCGTGGGAAGCAGTACTTC. Translating gives CARSPRGKQYF.